The clone carrying this TCR beta chain was seen just once. Its matching antigen is unknown. Measured with immunoSEQ multiplex PCR; TCRdb has only the in-frame clones, and not every one. The sample has 75,000 to 95,000 clones; more than 70% are singletons. The sample is drawn from a study of OX40 agonist ivuxolimab in advanced cancers. Study-wide context: Three individuals attained partial responses, comprising one hepatocellular carcinoma case and two cutaneous melanoma cases. Study conclusions and caveats: Not determined was the antigen specificity of the expanded peripheral T cells. The mean number of expanded clones was higher in CD8+ T cells than in CD4+. With doses of 0.1 to 3.0 mg/kg, CD4+ and CD8+ blood T cells had undergone clonal expansion by week 6.

V shed 0 bases and J 5 bases; nucleotides not matched to a gene: 5. CDR1 SGDLS and CDR2 YYNGEE come from the germline V gene. This CDR3 comprises 15 residues. V and J are TRBV9 and TRBJ2-5; 9 positions match TRBD2. This TCR came from an adult with an advanced solid tumor such as melanoma, head and neck, liver or kidney cancer. The specimen comprised CD4+ or CD8+ T cells sorted from blood, sampled in a trial of the OX40 agonist ivuxolimab. In DNA, the CDR3 is TGTGCCAGCAGCGTAGGCCCTAGCGGGGTGGAGACCCAGTACTTC. Translating it yields CASSVGPSGVETQYF.